A single sample is the source of the 4 T cell receptor beta chains below, sequenced in a study of vaccination effects on CD4 cells after COVID-19. Antigen-specific CD4+ T cells were expanded with viral peptide pools in the ViraFEST assay before sequencing. Researchers isolated CD4+ T cells once approximately eleven days of culture had elapsed. Participants received two doses of either the BNT162b2 or mRNA-1273 vaccine. Assay: immunoSEQ multiplex PCR; the TCRdb copy retains only in-frame clones and omits some. The table records some 34,000 clones, roughly four fifths of them present only once. These TCRs' antigens remain unknown. The sequencing used CD4+ T cells from PBMCs cultured with HCoV-NL63 spike peptides, collected after COVID-19 vaccination. The receptor set was obtained from a human donor who received a COVID-19 vaccine. Some clones in this sample may be carry-over from other donors' samples.

This chain connects TRBV28 to TRBJ1-4; a weak D match, TRBD1 (5 bases). Trimming removed 4 bases at V and 8 bases at J, with 8 bases between. The germline gives CDR1 MDHEN, CDR2 SYDVKM. This CDR3 spans 12 amino acids. In nucleotides, the CDR3 is TGTGCCAGCAGTTACGGGGGGGAAAAACTGTTTTTT. Translated: CASSYGGEKLFF.

The gene calls are TRBV6-2 or TRBV6-3 and TRBJ2-7; no clear D gene. The CDR3 extends over 16 amino acids. The V end lost 5 bases, the J end lost 4 bases, and 21 bases lay between the germline ends. Germline V gene lookup returns CDR1 MNHEY and CDR2 SVGEGT. The CDR3 sequence is CASSPRGSQRVYEQYV. The CDR3 region has the DNA TGTGCCAGCAGTCCCCGCGGATCCCAACGGGTTTACGAGCAGTACGTC.

This chain uses TRBV5-1 with TRBJ2-3; a possible D gene is TRBD1 (5 bases). The length of the CDR3 is 13 residues. The V end lost 4 bases, the J end lost 1 base, and 7 bases lay between the germline ends. Germline CDR1 is SGHRS and CDR2 is YFSETQ. CDR3 residues: CASSQQGTDTQYF. CDR3 coding DNA: TGCGCCAGCAGCCAACAGGGCACAGATACGCAGTATTTT.

The chain couples TRBV2 to TRBJ1-5; D may be TRBD1 (6 bases). Trimming cost V 5 bases and J 4 bases, with 15 bases left between them. Germline assignment: CDR1 SNHLY and CDR2 FYNNEI. CDR3 length: 15 amino acids. CDR3 sequence reads: CASSFTGLGNQPQHF. The CDR3 DNA reads TGTGCCAGCAGTTTTACAGGGTTAGGTAATCAGCCCCAGCATTTT.